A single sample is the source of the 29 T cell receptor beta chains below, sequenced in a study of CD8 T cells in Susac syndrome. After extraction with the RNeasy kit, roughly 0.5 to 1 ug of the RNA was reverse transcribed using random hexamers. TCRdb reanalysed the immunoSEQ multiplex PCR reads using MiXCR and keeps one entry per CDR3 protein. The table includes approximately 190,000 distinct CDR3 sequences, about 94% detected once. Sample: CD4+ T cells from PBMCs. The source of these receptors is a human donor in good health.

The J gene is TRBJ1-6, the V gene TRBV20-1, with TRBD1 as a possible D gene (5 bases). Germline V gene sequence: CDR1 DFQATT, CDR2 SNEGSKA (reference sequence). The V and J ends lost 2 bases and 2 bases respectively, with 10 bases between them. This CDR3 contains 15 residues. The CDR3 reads CSARPGEAYNSPLHF. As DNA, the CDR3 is TGCAGTGCTAGACCGGGGGAGGCCTATAATTCACCCCTCCACTTT.

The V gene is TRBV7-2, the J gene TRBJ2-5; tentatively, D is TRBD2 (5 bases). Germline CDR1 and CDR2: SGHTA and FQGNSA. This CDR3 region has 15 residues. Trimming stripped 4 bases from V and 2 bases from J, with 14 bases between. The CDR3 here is CASSSWGAFQETQYF. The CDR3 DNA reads TGTGCCAGCAGCTCCTGGGGAGCATTTCAAGAGACCCAGTACTTC.

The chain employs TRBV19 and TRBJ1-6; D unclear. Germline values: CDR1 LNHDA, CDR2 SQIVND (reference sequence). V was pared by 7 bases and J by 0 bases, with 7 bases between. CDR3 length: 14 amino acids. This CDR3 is CASMVDSYNSPLHF. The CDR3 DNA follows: TGTGCCAGTATGGTCGACTCCTATAATTCACCCCTCCACTTT.

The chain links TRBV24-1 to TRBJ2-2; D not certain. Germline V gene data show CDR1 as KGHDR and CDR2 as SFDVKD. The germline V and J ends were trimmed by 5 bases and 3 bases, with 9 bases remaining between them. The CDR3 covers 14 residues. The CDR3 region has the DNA TGTGCCACCAGTGCCCACAAAGACACCGGGGAGCTGTTTTTT. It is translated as CATSAHKDTGELFF.

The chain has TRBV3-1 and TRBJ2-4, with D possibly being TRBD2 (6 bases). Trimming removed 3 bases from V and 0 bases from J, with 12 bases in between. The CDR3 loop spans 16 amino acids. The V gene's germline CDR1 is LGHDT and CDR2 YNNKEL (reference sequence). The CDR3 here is CASSHGGTLAKNIQYF. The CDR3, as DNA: TGTGCCAGCAGCCACGGAGGGACCCTAGCCAAAAACATTCAGTACTTC.

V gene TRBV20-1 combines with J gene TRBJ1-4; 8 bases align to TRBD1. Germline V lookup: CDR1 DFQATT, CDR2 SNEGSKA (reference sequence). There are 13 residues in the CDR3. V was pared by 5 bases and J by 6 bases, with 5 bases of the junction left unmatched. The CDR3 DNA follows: TGCAGTGCTTATCTGACAGGGGATGAAAAACTGTTTTTT. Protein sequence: CSAYLTGDEKLFF.

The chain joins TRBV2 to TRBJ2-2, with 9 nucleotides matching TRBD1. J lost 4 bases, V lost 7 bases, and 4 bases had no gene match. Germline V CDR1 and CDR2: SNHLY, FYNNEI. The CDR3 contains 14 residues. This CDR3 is CASTGQGITGELFF. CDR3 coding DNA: TGTGCCAGCACGGGACAGGGTATCACCGGGGAGCTGTTTTTT.

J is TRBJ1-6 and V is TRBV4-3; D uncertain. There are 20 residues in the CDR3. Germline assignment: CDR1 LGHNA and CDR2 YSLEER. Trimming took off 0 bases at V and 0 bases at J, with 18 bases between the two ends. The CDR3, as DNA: TGCGCCAGCAGCCAAGATCACCCCGTGGTGGGCTCCTCCTATAATTCACCCCTCCACTTT. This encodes CASSQDHPVVGSSYNSPLHF.

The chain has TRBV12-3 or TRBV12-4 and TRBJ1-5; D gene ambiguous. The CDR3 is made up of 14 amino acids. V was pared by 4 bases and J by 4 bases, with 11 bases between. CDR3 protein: CASSSDAFNQPQHF. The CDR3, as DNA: TGTGCCAGCAGTTCGGACGCCTTTAATCAGCCCCAGCATTTT.

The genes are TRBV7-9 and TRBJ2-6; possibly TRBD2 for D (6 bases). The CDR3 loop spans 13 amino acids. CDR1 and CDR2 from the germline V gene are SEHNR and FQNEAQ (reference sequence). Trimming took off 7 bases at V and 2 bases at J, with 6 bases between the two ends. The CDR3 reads CASTGAGANVLTF. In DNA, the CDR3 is TGTGCCAGCACGGGGGCTGGGGCCAACGTCCTGACTTTC.

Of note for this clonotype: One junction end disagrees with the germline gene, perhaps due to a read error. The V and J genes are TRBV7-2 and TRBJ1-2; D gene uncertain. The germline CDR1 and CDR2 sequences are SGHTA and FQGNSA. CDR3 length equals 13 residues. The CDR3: CASRLDGNYGYTF. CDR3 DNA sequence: TGTGCCAGCAGGTTAGACGGGAATTATGGCTACACCTTC. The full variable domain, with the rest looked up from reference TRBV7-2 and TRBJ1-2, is GAGVSQSPSNKVTEKGKDVELRCDPISGHTALYWYRQSLGQGLEFLIYFQGNSAPDKSGLPSDRFSAERTGGSVSTLTIQRTQQEDSAVYLCASRLDGNYGYTFGSGTRLTVV.

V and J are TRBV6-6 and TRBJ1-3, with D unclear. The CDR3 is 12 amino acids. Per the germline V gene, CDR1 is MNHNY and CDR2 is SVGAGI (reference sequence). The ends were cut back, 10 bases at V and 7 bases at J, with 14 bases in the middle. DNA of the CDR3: TGTGCCACCGGAGATAGTACCAACACCATATATTTT. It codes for CATGDSTNTIYF.

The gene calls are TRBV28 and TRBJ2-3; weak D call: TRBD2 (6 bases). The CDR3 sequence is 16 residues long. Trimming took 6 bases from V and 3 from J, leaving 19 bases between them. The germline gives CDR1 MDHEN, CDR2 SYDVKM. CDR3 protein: CASSRPRGAETDTQYF. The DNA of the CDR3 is TGTGCCAGCAGCCGCCCCCGCGGGGCCGAGACAGATACGCAGTATTTT.

CDR3 coding DNA: TGCAGTGCTAGAGGATTAGGAGGGTTTACGGGCAATCAGCCCCAGCATTTT. It encodes CSARGLGGFTGNQPQHF. The chain employs TRBV20-1 and TRBJ1-5; D ambiguous. Germline CDR1 is DFQATT and CDR2 is SNEGSKA (reference sequence). This CDR3 has 17 residues. V shed 1 base and J shed 2 bases, with 18 bases lying between them.

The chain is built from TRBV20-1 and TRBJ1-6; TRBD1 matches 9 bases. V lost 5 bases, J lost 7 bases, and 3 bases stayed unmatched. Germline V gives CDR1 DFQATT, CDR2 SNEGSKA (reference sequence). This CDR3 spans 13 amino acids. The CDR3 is CSAPGQGNSPLHF. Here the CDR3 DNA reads TGCAGTGCTCCGGGACAGGGAAATTCACCCCTCCACTTT.

In nucleotides, the CDR3 is TGTGCCAGCAGCTTAGAATCTGGTGGCTACACCTTC. It yields the protein CASSLESGGYTF. The chain uses TRBV7-2 and TRBJ1-2; D is unclear. The CDR3 loop spans 12 amino acids. Trimming pared 1 base from V and 7 bases from J, leaving 7 bases between. The V gene's germline CDR1 is SGHTA and CDR2 FQGNSA. Filled out from reference TRBV7-2 and TRBJ1-2, the complete variable domain reads GAGVSQSPSNKVTEKGKDVELRCDPISGHTALYWYRQSLGQGLEFLIYFQGNSAPDKSGLPSDRFSAERTGGSVSTLTIQRTQQEDSAVYLCASSLESGGYTFGSGTRLTVV.

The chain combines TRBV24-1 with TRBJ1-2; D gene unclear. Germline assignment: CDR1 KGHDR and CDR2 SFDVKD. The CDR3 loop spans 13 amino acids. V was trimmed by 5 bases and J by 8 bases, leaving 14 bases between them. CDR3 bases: TGTGCCACCAGTGGTTCTTGGGCGGGAGGCTACACCTTC. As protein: CATSGSWAGGYTF.

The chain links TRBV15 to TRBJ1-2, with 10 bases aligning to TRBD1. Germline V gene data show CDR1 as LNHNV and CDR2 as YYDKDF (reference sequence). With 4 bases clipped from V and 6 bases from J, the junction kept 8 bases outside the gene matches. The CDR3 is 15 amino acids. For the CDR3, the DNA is TGTGCCACCAGCACCGGGACCGGGACAGGGGATGGCTACACCTTC. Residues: CATSTGTGTGDGYTF.

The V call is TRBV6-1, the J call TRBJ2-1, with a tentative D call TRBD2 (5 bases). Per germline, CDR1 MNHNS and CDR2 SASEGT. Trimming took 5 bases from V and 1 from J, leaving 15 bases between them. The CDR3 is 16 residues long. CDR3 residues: CASSRSVGLSYNEQFF. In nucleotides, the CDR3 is TGTGCCAGCAGTCGGTCGGTCGGACTTTCCTACAATGAGCAGTTCTTC.

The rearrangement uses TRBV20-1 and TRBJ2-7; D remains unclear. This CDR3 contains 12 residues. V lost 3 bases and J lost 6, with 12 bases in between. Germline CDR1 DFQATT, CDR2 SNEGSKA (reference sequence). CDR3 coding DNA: TGCAGTGCTAGTCTTTTCTGGGGCGAGCAGTACTTC. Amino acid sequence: CSASLFWGEQYF.

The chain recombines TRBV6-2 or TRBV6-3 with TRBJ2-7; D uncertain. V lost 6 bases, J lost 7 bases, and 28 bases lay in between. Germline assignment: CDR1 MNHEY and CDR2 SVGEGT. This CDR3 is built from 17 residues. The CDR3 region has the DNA TGTGCCAGCAGCGTATATATACCGAACCGTCCTCCCAGGGAGCAGTACTTC. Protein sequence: CASSVYIPNRPPREQYF.

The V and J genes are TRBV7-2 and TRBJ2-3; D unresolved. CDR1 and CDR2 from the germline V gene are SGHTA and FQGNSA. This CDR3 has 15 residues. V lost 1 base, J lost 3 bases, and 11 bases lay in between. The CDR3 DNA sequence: TGTGCCAGCAGCTTAGGACGGAGATGGACAGATACGCAGTATTTT. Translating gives CASSLGRRWTDTQYF.

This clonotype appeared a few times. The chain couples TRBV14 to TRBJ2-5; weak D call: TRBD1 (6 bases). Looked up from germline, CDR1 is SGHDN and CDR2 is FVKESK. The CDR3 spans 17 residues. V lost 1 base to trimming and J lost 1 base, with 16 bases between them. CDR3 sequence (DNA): TGTGCCAGCAGCCAAGTTAAAACTCGACAGGCCCAAGAGACCCAGTACTTC. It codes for CASSQVKTRQAQETQYF.

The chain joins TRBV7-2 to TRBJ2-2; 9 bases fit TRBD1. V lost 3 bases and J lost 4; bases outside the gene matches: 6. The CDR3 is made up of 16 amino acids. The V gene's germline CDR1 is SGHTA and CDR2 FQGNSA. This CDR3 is CASSFTGGLSTGELFF. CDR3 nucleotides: TGTGCCAGCAGCTTCACAGGGGGCCTGAGCACCGGGGAGCTGTTTTTT. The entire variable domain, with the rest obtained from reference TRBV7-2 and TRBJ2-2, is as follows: GAGVSQSPSNKVTEKGKDVELRCDPISGHTALYWYRQSLGQGLEFLIYFQGNSAPDKSGLPSDRFSAERTGGSVSTLTIQRTQQEDSAVYLCASSFTGGLSTGELFFGEGSRLTVL.

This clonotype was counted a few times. CDR3 DNA: TGTGCCAGCAGCTTGGGACTAGCGGGGGCCAATGAGCAGTTCTTC. Its protein is CASSLGLAGANEQFF. The chain carries TRBV5-4 and TRBJ2-1; 12 nucleotides match TRBD2. The germline gives CDR1 SGHNT, CDR2 YYREEE (reference sequence). V dropped 0 bases and J dropped 6; count of bases not matched to a gene: 1. This CDR3 has 15 amino acids.

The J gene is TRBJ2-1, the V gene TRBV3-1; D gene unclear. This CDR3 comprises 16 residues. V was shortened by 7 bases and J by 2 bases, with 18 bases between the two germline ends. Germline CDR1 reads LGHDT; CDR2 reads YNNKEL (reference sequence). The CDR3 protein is CASTQFRQNPYNEQFF. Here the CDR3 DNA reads TGTGCCAGCACCCAGTTCCGGCAGAACCCCTACAATGAGCAGTTCTTC.

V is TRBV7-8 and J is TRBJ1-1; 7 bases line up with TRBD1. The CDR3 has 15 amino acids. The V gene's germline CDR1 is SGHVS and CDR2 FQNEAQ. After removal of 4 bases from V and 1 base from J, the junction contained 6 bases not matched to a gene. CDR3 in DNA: TGTGCCAGCAGCTCTCCCTACAGGGGGAACACTGAAGCTTTCTTT. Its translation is CASSSPYRGNTEAFF.

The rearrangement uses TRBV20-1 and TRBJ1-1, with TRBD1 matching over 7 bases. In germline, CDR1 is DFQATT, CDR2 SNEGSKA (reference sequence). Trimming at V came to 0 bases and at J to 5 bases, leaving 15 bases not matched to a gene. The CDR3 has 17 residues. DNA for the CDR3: TGCAGTGCTAGAGATGAGGGGGCGGTTACCTCGTGGACTGAAGCTTTCTTT. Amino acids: CSARDEGAVTSWTEAFF.

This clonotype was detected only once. The CDR3 nucleotides are TGTGCCAGCAGTGTACACAGGGGGCCCGCCTACGAGCAGTACTTC. Translating gives CASSVHRGPAYEQYF. The V gene is TRBV27, the J gene TRBJ2-7; 9 positions match TRBD1. The CDR3 runs to 15 residues. J gave up 2 bases and V 5 bases, and 7 bases lay outside the gene matches. Germline V CDR1 and CDR2: MNHEY, SMNVEV (reference sequence).